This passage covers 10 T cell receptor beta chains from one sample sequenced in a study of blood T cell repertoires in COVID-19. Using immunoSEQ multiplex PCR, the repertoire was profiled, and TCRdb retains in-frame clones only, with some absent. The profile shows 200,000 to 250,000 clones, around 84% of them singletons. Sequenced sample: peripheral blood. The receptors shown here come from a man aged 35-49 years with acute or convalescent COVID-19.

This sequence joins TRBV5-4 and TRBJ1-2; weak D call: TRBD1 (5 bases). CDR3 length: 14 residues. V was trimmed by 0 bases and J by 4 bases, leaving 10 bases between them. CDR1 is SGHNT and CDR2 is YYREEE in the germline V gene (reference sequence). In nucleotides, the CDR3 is TGTGCCAGCAGCTTGGGGCAGGGCGTCTATGGCTACACCTTC. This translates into CASSLGQGVYGYTF.

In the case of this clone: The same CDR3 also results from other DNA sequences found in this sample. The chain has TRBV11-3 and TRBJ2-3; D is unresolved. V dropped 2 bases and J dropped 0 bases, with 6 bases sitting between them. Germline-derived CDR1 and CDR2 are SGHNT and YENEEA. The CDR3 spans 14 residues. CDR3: CASSLTTSTDTQYF. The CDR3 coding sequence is TGTGCCAGCAGCTTAACTACCAGCACAGATACGCAGTATTTT.

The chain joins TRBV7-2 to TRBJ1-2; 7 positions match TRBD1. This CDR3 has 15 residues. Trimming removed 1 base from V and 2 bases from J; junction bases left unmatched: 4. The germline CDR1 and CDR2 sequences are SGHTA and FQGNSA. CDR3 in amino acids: CASSLGQGGNYGYTF. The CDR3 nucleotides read TGTGCCAGCAGCTTAGGACAGGGTGGGAACTATGGCTACACCTTC.

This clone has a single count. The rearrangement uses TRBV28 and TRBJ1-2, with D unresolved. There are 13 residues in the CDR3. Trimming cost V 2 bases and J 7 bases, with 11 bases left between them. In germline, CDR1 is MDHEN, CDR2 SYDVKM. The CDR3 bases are TGTGCCAGCAGTTTAAGTGGGAGTCCTGGCTACACCTTC. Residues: CASSLSGSPGYTF.

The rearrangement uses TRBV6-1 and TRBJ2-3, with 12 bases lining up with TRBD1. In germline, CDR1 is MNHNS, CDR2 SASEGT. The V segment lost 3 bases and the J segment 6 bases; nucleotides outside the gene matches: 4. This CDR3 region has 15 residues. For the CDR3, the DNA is TGTGCCAGCAGTGAGGGACAGGGGGCCTGGGATACGCAGTATTTT. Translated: CASSEGQGAWDTQYF.

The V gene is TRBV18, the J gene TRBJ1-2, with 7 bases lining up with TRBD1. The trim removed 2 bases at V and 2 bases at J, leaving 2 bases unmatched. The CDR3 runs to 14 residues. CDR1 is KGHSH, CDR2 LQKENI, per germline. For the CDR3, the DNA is TGTGCCAGCTCACCAATAGGGGGCAACTATGGCTACACCTTC. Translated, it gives CASSPIGGNYGYTF.

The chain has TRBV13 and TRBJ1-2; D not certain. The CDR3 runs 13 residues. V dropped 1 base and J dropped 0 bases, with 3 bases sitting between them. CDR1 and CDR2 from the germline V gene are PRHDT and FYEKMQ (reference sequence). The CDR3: CASSLDTNYGYTF. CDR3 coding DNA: TGTGCCAGCAGCTTAGACACTAACTATGGCTACACCTTC.

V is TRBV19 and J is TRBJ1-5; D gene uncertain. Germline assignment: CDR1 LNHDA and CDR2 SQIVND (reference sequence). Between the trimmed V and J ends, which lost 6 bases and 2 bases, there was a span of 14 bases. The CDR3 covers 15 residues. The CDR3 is CASRPRGGGNQPQHF. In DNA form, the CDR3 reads TGTGCCAGTAGGCCGCGAGGAGGTGGCAATCAGCCCCAGCATTTT.

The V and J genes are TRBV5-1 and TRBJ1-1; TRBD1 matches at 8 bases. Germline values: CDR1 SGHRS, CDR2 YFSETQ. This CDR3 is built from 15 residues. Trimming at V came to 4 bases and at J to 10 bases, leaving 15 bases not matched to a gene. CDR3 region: CASSPLGQGAKVAFF. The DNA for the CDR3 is TGCGCCAGCAGCCCCTTAGGACAGGGAGCGAAAGTAGCTTTCTTT.

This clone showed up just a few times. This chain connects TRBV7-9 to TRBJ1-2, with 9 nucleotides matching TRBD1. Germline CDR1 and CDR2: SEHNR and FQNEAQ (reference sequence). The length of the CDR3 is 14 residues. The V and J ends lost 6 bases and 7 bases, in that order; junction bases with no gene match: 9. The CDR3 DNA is TGTGCCAGCAGACCGCGGGGACAGGGCGGTGGCTACACCTTC. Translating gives CASRPRGQGGGYTF.